The 26 T cell receptor beta chains in this list originate from one sample, sequenced in a study of cytomegalovirus exposure and HLA in healthy donors. PCR used 60 Vbeta primers and 13 Jbeta primers. The assay was immunoSEQ multiplex PCR, and TCRdb's table has in-frame clones only and misses some. Of more than 150,000 clones listed, 82% are singletons. Material: PBMCs. The receptors derive from a middle-aged man in good health and CMV-seronegative.

To note about this clone: One end of the junction varies from germline; a read error may be responsible. The rearrangement links TRBV7-9 to TRBJ2-2; TRBD1 agrees at 10 bases. This CDR3 has 17 residues. Germline V gene lookup returns CDR1 SEHNR and CDR2 FQNEAQ (reference sequence). CDR3: CATSPFGTGDNTGELFF. For the CDR3, the DNA is TGTGCCACCAGCCCATTCGGGACAGGGGATAACACCGGGGAGCTGTTTTTT.

The chain carries TRBV21-1 and TRBJ2-1; the DNA was not used to check the table's D call, TRBD2. TRBV21-1 is a pseudogene segment. CDR3 length: 17 amino acids. In nucleotides, the CDR3 is TGTGCCAGCAGCAAAGAACAAATTAGCGGTTCCCACAATGAGCAGTTCTTC. It translates to CASSKEQISGSHNEQFF.

The rearrangement joins TRBV11-3 to TRBJ1-1; weak D call: TRBD1 (5 bases). Trimming removed 1 base from V and 10 bases from J, with 13 bases in between. The CDR3 length is 13 residues. Germline V gene lookup returns CDR1 SGHNT and CDR2 YENEEA. This CDR3 reads CASSLVWGGGAFF. CDR3 nucleotide sequence: TGTGCCAGCAGCTTAGTGTGGGGGGGAGGAGCTTTCTTT.

The chain is built from TRBV5-1 and TRBJ1-2, with D perhaps matching TRBD1 (6 bases). The CDR3 spans 15 residues. V was pared by 4 bases and J by 6 bases, with 19 bases between. Germline assignment: CDR1 SGHRS and CDR2 YFSETQ. The CDR3, as DNA: TGCGCCAGCAGCACAGGGACCGCGTACGGAGATGGCTACACCTTC. Protein product: CASSTGTAYGDGYTF.

The rearrangement joins TRBV7-6 to TRBJ2-5, with 9 bases fitting TRBD2. Germline V gene sequence: CDR1 SGHVS, CDR2 FNYEAQ. The junction had 6 bases not matched to a gene; V was cut back by 6 bases and J by 1 base. CDR3 length equals 15 residues. The CDR3 spells CASSGSGSPQETQYF. The CDR3 region has the DNA TGTGCCAGCAGTGGTAGCGGGAGCCCCCAAGAGACCCAGTACTTC.

Worth noting for this clone: The sample holds other DNA sequences that translate to the same CDR3. CDR3 in amino acids: CASSERSGYMNRGYTF. CDR3 nucleotides: TGTGCCAGCAGTGAGAGGTCAGGGTACATGAATCGTGGCTACACCTTC. This sequence joins TRBV6-1 and TRBJ1-2; D may be TRBD1 (5 bases). V gave up 3 bases and J gave up 7 bases, with 21 bases separating them. Germline V gene lookup returns CDR1 MNHNS and CDR2 SASEGT. The CDR3 runs 16 residues.

The genes are TRBV7-2 and TRBJ2-7; possible D gene TRBD2, 5 bases. Trimming removed 4 bases at V and 4 bases at J, with 23 bases between. This CDR3 is 17 amino acids long. In germline, CDR1 is SGHTA, CDR2 FQGNSA. In nucleotides, the CDR3 is TGTGCCAGCAGCTCCACGGGGTTAACCTCACCCTATTACGAGCAGTACTTC. Amino acids: CASSSTGLTSPYYEQYF.

This clone was detected only a few times. This chain links TRBV28 with TRBJ1-3; no clear D. The germline V gene encodes CDR1 MDHEN and CDR2 SYDVKM. The V gene lost 4 bases and the J gene lost 0 bases, with 10 bases spanning the gap. The CDR3 sequence is 15 residues long. CDR3 sequence: CASSSREGSGNTIYF. The CDR3 DNA reads as TGTGCCAGCAGTTCCCGTGAGGGCTCTGGAAACACCATATATTTT.

The rearrangement uses TRBV4-1 and TRBJ1-3, with 8 bases matching TRBD1. The CDR3 length is 17 residues. Per the germline V gene, CDR1 is MGHRA and CDR2 is YSYEKL. With 3 bases clipped from V and 0 bases from J, the junction kept 7 bases outside the gene matches. The CDR3 protein is CASSQGTGGYSGNTIYF. As DNA, the CDR3 is TGCGCCAGCAGCCAGGGAACAGGGGGTTACTCTGGAAACACCATATATTTT.

The chain recombines TRBV6-5 with TRBJ1-1, with D uncertain. CDR1 MNHEY and CDR2 SVGAGI come from the germline V gene. V was clipped by 5 bases and J by 0 bases, with 13 bases between them. The CDR3 covers 15 residues. The CDR3 nucleotides read TGTGCCAGCAGTAGTGGGCTGAGTTTGAACACTGAAGCTTTCTTT. Its translation: CASSSGLSLNTEAFF.

The V and J genes are TRBV5-1 and TRBJ2-1; 7 bases agree with TRBD1. Germline V gene lookup returns CDR1 SGHRS and CDR2 YFSETQ. There are 15 residues in the CDR3. Trimming took 0 bases from V and 7 from J; bases not matched to a gene: 7. The CDR3 DNA sequence: TGCGCCAGCAGCTTGGACAGGGGAGTAAGAAATGAGCAGTTCTTC. It is translated as CASSLDRGVRNEQFF.

CDR3 sequence: CASSVANMGHGELFF. CDR3 DNA: TGTGCCAGCAGCGTGGCCAATATGGGGCACGGGGAGCTGTTTTTT. The chain employs TRBV6-1 and TRBJ2-2, with a tentative D call TRBD1 (5 bases). The CDR3 consists of 15 residues. CDR1 and CDR2 (germline): MNHNS, SASEGT. Trimming took off 6 bases at V and 7 bases at J, with 18 bases between the two ends.

This rearrangement joins TRBV5-6 to TRBJ2-5, with 7 bases lining up with TRBD1. Germline CDR1 is SGHDT and CDR2 is YYEEEE. This CDR3 has 14 residues. With 7 bases clipped from V and 1 base from J, the junction kept 7 bases outside the gene matches. Here the CDR3 DNA reads TGTGCCAGCGCTTGGGGACAGTTCCAAGAGACCCAGTACTTC. Amino acids: CASAWGQFQETQYF.

This clone was counted a single time. The rearrangement uses TRBV11-2 and TRBJ2-7; 8 nucleotides align to TRBD1. The CDR3 is made up of 13 amino acids. The V and J ends lost 5 bases and 5 bases, in that order; junction bases with no gene match: 5. Germline-derived CDR1 and CDR2 are SGHAT and FQNNGV. The CDR3: CASSRTGIHEQYF. CDR3 sequence (DNA): TGTGCCAGCAGCAGGACAGGGATCCACGAGCAGTACTTC.

The chain uses TRBV7-2 and TRBJ1-6; D unclear. The V end was cut by 4 bases, the J end by 5 bases, with 15 bases between. Germline CDR1 is SGHTA and CDR2 is FQGNSA. There are 16 residues in the CDR3. The CDR3 bases are TGTGCCAGCAGCTCCCTCTTAGCCACCCATAATTCACCCCTCCACTTT. Translated: CASSSLLATHNSPLHF.

The chain recombines TRBV6-5 with TRBJ2-7; D may be TRBD2 (5 bases). CDR1 and CDR2 (germline): MNHEY, SVGAGI. This CDR3 has 15 residues. V was trimmed by 7 bases and J by 4 bases, leaving 20 bases between them. The CDR3: CASTPTSSLGYEQYF. The CDR3 DNA follows: TGTGCCAGCACCCCCACTAGTTCCCTCGGATACGAGCAGTACTTC.

V is TRBV4-3 and J is TRBJ2-3, with D maybe TRBD1 (5 bases). The CDR3 is 17 amino acids. V lost 1 base and J 1 base, leaving 15 bases between the germline ends. Germline CDR1 is LGHNA and CDR2 is YSLEER. The CDR3 loop reads CASSQAREGRGTDTQYF. CDR3 nucleotide sequence: TGCGCCAGCAGCCAAGCCAGGGAAGGTCGGGGCACAGATACGCAGTATTTT.

A few counts support this clone. The chain couples TRBV7-9 to TRBJ2-1, with 10 bases matching TRBD1. The CDR3 extends over 15 amino acids. The V segment lost 5 bases and the J segment 7 bases; nucleotides outside the gene matches: 8. CDR1 is SEHNR, CDR2 FQNEAQ, per germline (reference sequence). The CDR3 sequence: CASSPAGQGKNEQFF. As DNA, the CDR3 is TGTGCCAGCAGCCCAGCGGGACAGGGGAAGAATGAGCAGTTCTTC.

The chain joins TRBV5-6 to TRBJ1-6; no firm D call. Germline-derived CDR1 and CDR2 are SGHDT and YYEEEE. CDR3 length equals 14 residues. With 1 base removed from V and 8 bases from J, the gap between germline ends came to 10 bases. CDR3 amino acids: CASSLKEAYSPLHF. In DNA, the CDR3 is TGTGCCAGCAGCTTGAAAGAAGCGTATTCACCCCTCCACTTT.

Details on this clone: Other DNA sequences in this sample translate to the same CDR3. This chain joins TRBV5-4 and TRBJ2-5; 7 bases fit TRBD2. Germline CDR1 SGHNT, CDR2 YYREEE (reference sequence). The CDR3 totals 13 residues. V gave up 0 bases and J gave up 4 bases; unmatched junction bases: 0. For the CDR3, the DNA is TGTGCCAGCAGCTTGGGGGGGGGAGAGACCCAGTACTTC. It is translated as CASSLGGGETQYF. The entire variable domain, with the rest obtained from reference TRBV5-4 and TRBJ2-5, is as follows: ETGVTQSPTHLIKTRGQQVTLRCSSQSGHNTVSWYQQALGQGPQFIFQYYREEENGRGNFPPRFSGLQFPNYSSELNVNALELDDSALYLCASSLGGGETQYFGPGTRLLVL.

This chain uses TRBV5-1 with TRBJ2-1, with D possibly being TRBD2 (5 bases). The V end was cut by 2 bases, the J end by 5 bases, with 8 bases between. The germline CDR1 and CDR2 sequences are SGHRS and YFSETQ. The CDR3 length is 13 residues. For the CDR3, the DNA is TGCGCCAGCAGCTTTGTAGCGCACAATGAGCAGTTCTTC. It yields the protein CASSFVAHNEQFF.

V gene TRBV5-4 combines with J gene TRBJ1-6; 9 positions match TRBD1. The CDR3 sequence is 17 residues long. V gave up 6 bases and J gave up 14 bases; unmatched junction bases: 21. Germline V gene lookup returns CDR1 SGHNT and CDR2 YYREEE (reference sequence). CDR3 sequence reads: CASTPGGQGHLGGSLHF. CDR3 coding DNA: TGTGCCAGCACCCCCGGCGGACAGGGGCACCTCGGAGGATCCCTCCACTTT.

Here the CDR3 reads CASSPGGPAGEQYF. CDR3 nucleotides: TGTGCCAGCAGCCCCGGGGGGCCTGCGGGGGAGCAGTACTTC. This rearrangement joins TRBV7-3 to TRBJ2-7; maybe TRBD2 (7 bases). The CDR3 is 14 residues long. Germline V gene lookup returns CDR1 SGHTA and CDR2 FQGTGA. Trimming stripped 5 bases from V and 7 bases from J, with 18 bases between.

The genes are TRBV25-1 and TRBJ1-4; D not resolved. This CDR3 region has 13 residues. Germline CDR1 MGHDK, CDR2 SYGVNS. Trimming stripped 1 base from V and 10 bases from J, with 10 bases between. The CDR3 nucleotides read TGTGCCAGCAGTGAATCCCAGGAGGGAAAACTGTTTTTT. It encodes CASSESQEGKLFF.

This clone was detected only once. This sequence joins TRBV9 and TRBJ2-1; 10 bases agree with TRBD2. J lost 3 bases, V lost 3 bases, and 3 bases had no gene match. This CDR3 has 15 amino acids. Germline values: CDR1 SGDLS, CDR2 YYNGEE. In nucleotides, the CDR3 is TGTGCCAGCAGCGCTAGCGGGGGCTTCTACAATGAGCAGTTCTTC. Translating gives CASSASGGFYNEQFF. The full variable domain, rest sourced from reference TRBV9 and TRBJ2-1, is DSGVTQTPKHLITATGQRVTLRCSPRSGDLSVYWYQQSLDQGLQFLIQYYNGEERAKGNILERFSAQQFPDLHSELNLSSLELGDSALYFCASSASGGFYNEQFFGPGTRLTVL.

V is TRBV7-2 and J is TRBJ1-1, with TRBD1 matching 8 bases. The CDR3 loop spans 15 amino acids. The V gene's germline CDR1 is SGHTA and CDR2 FQGNSA. The V segment lost 4 bases and the J segment 11 bases; nucleotides outside the gene matches: 15. The CDR3 sequence: CASSSRSGQGPGAFF. CDR3 sequence (DNA): TGTGCCAGCAGCTCGCGATCTGGACAGGGTCCGGGCGCTTTCTTT.